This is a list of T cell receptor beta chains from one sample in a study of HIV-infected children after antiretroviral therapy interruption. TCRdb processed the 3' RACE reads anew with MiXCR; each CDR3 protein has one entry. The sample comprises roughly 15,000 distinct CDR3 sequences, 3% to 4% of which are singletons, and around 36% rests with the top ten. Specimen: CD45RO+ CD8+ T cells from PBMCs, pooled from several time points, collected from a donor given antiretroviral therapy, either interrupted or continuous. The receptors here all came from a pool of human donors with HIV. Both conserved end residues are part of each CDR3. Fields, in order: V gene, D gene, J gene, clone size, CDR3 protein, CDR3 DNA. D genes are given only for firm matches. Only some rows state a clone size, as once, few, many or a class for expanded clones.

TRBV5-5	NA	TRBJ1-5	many	CASSSEITGNQPQHF	TGTGCCAGCAGCTCCGAAATCACTGGCAATCAGCCCCAGCATTTT
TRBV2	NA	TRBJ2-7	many	CASSESEEDTTYEQYF	TGTGCCAGCAGTGAATCTGAGGAAGACACCACCTACGAGCAGTACTTC
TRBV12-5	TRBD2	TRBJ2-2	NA	CASGPGLAGVGGTGELFF	TGTGCTAGTGGTCCGGGACTAGCGGGGGTTGGGGGCACCGGGGAGCTGTTTTTT
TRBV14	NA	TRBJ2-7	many	CASSHATAYYEQYF	TGTGCCAGCAGCCATGCAACGGCGTACTACGAGCAGTACTTC
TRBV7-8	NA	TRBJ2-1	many	CASSLGLAHEQFF	TGTGCCAGCAGCTTAGGGCTAGCCCATGAGCAGTTCTTC
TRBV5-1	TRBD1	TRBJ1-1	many	CASSFQDRAAEAFF	TGCGCCAGCAGCTTTCAAGACAGGGCCGCTGAAGCTTTCTTT
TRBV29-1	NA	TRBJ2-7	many	CSVSDLTADRNEQYF	TGCAGCGTTTCTGATTTGACAGCCGATCGTAACGAGCAGTACTTC
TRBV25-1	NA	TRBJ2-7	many	CASSGAGQTYEQYF	TGTGCCAGCAGTGGGGCGGGACAGACCTACGAGCAGTACTTC
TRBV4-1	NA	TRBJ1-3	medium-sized	CASSQDNSGGRGNTIYF	TGCGCCAGCAGCCAAGATAATAGCGGGGGCCGTGGAAACACCATATATTTT
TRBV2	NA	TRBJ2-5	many	CASSEGLGSQETQYF	TGTGCCAGCAGTGAAGGGCTGGGGTCCCAAGAGACCCAGTACTTC
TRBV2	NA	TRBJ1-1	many	CASTPGNTEAFF	TGTGCCAGCACGCCGGGGAACACTGAAGCTTTCTTT
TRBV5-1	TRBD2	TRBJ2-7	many	CASSLSGGAYEQYF	TGCGCCAGCAGCTTGAGCGGGGGGGCCTACGAGCAGTACTTC
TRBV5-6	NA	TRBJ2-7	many	CASSLLPRDIDEQYF	TGTGCCAGCAGCTTACTTCCGAGGGACATTGACGAGCAGTACTTC
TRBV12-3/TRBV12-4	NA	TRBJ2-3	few	CASSQTETDTQYF	TGTGCCAGCAGCCAGACCGAGACAGATACGCAGTATTTT
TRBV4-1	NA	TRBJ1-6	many	CASSRRDIYNSPLHF	TGCGCCAGCAGCCGCCGGGACATTTATAATTCACCCCTCCACTTT
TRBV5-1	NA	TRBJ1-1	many	CASSGPTTGRGNTEAFF	TGCGCCAGCAGCGGGCCGACGACCGGAAGGGGAAACACTGAAGCTTTCTTT
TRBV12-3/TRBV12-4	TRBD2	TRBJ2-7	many	CASGPGTNYEQYF	TGTGCCAGCGGCCCCGGGACTAACTACGAGCAGTACTTC
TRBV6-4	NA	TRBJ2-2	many	CASSAGDTGELFF	TGTGCCAGCAGTGCGGGGGACACCGGGGAGCTGTTTTTT
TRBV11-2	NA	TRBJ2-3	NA	CASRKGGSTDTQYF	TGTGCCAGCAGAAAGGGGGGTAGCACAGATACGCAGTATTTT
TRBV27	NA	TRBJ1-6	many	CASSLLGGSNSPLHF	TGTGCCAGCAGTCTTCTGGGGGGTAGTAATTCACCCCTCCACTTT
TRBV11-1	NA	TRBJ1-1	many	CASSLGDSREAFF	TGTGCCAGCAGCTTGGGCGACAGTCGTGAAGCTTTCTTT
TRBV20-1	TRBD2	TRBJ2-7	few	CSASSGLNSYEQYF	TGCAGTGCTAGCTCGGGACTAAATAGCTACGAGCAGTACTTC
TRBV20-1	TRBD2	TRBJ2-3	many	CSASLGTSGGGADTQYF	TGCAGTGCTAGCCTAGGGACTAGCGGGGGGGGGGCAGATACGCAGTATTTT
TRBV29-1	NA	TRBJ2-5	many	CSVSKETQYF	TGCAGCGTTTCAAAAGAGACCCAGTACTTC